This TCR beta chain was recovered during a study of CD4 and CD8 cells across lung adenocarcinoma regions. This clonotype is medium-sized by share. Localized lung adenocarcinoma, a non-small cell lung cancer, affected the donors. One entry per CDR3 protein results from TCRdb running MiXCR on the PCR reads. The sample yields 9,500 to 15,000 distinct CDR3 sequences, around 50% seen once. The CDR3 extends over 14 amino acids. CDR1 and CDR2 from the germline V gene are MNHEY and SMNVEV (reference sequence). V lost 7 bases and J lost 6; bases outside the gene matches: 5. Sequencing was performed on CD8+ T cells from the margin of a lung tumor. V gene TRBV27 combines with J gene TRBJ2-2; 10 bases are a match to TRBD1. The receptor's source is a female donor with lung adenocarcinoma. The CD4 and CD8 labels of this study may be unreliable. The CDR3 DNA sequence: TGTGCCAGCACCCGACAGGGGGCCGCCGGGGAGCTGTTTTTT. Translation gives CASTRQGAAGELFF.